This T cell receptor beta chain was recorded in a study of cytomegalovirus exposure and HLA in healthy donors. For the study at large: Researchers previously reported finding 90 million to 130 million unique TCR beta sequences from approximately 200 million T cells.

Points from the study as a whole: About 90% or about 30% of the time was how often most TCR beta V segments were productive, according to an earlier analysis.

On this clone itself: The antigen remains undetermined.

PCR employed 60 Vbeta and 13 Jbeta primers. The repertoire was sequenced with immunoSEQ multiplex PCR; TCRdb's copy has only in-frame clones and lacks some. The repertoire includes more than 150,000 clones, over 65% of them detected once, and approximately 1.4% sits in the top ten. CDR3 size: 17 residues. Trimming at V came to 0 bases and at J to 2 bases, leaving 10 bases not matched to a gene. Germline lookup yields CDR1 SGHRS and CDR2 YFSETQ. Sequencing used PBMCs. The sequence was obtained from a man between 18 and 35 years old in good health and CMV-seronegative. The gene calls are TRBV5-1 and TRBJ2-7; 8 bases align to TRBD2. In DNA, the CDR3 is TGCGCCAGCAGCTTGGAAGGTCTAGCGGGTGACCCCTACGAGCAGTACTTC. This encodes CASSLEGLAGDPYEQYF.